These 5 T cell receptor beta chains originate from one sample sequenced in a study of OX40 agonist ivuxolimab in advanced cancers. Here immunoSEQ multiplex PCR was the method, and the copy in TCRdb shows in-frame clones only, minus some. The sample holds 30,000 to 40,000 clones, over 60% seen once. The material sequenced was CD4+ or CD8+ T cells sorted from blood, taken in a trial of the OX40 agonist ivuxolimab. These receptors were obtained from an adult with an advanced solid tumor such as melanoma, head and neck, liver or kidney cancer.

The chain links TRBV6-5 to TRBJ1-1; TRBD1 might be the D (6 bases). CDR1 MNHEY and CDR2 SVGAGI come from the germline V gene. V was cut by 5 bases and J by 1 base, with 8 bases left in between. The CDR3 extends over 13 amino acids. The chain's CDR3 is CASSAQGNTEAFF. DNA of the CDR3: TGTGCCAGCAGTGCACAGGGGAACACTGAAGCTTTCTTT.

The genes are TRBV29-1 and TRBJ1-2, with TRBD1 identical over 7 bases. Germline V gene lookup returns CDR1 SQVTM and CDR2 ANQGSEA. Losses at the gene ends were 0 bases for V and 4 bases for J; bases not matched to a gene: 5. This CDR3 region has 14 residues. The CDR3 nucleotides are TGCAGCGTTGAAGATAACAGGGGCTTCTATGGCTACACCTTC. It translates to CSVEDNRGFYGYTF. The full variable domain, its missing parts supplied by reference TRBV29-1 and TRBJ1-2, is SAVISQKPSRDICQRGTSLTIQCQVDSQVTMMFWYRQQPGQSLTLIATANQGSEATYESGFVIDKFPISRPNLTFSTLTVSNMSPEDSSIYLCSVEDNRGFYGYTFGSGTRLTVV.

The chain employs TRBV25-1 and TRBJ1-2; 9 nucleotides line up with TRBD1. The CDR3 runs to 15 residues. Per the germline V gene, CDR1 is MGHDK and CDR2 is SYGVNS. V gave up 2 bases and J gave up 4 bases; unmatched junction bases: 5. DNA for the CDR3: TGTGCCAGCAGTGAAACTTTACAGGGGGCCTATGGCTACACCTTC. As protein: CASSETLQGAYGYTF.

The chain joins TRBV15 to TRBJ2-1; TRBD2 aligns across 10 bases. The ends lost 0 bases at V and 8 bases at J; junction bases unmatched: 7. Germline loops: CDR1 LNHNV, CDR2 YYDKDF (reference sequence). The CDR3 sequence is 16 residues long. This chain's CDR3 is CATSREAGGYSDEQFF. CDR3 nucleotides: TGTGCCACCAGCAGAGAAGCGGGGGGGTATTCGGATGAGCAGTTCTTC.

CDR3 DNA: TGTGCTAGTGGCCCAGGGCTTGGTCATGAAAAACTGTTTTTT. This encodes CASGPGLGHEKLFF. The chain carries TRBV12-5 and TRBJ1-4; tentatively, D is TRBD1 (5 bases). The CDR3 is made up of 14 amino acids. Germline values: CDR1 LGHNT, CDR2 FRNRAP. V shed 6 bases and J shed 6 bases, with 14 bases lying between them.